The sequence of this T cell receptor beta chain was determined in a study of blood T cell repertoires in COVID-19. In the study overall: Sources were T cells, B-cell-depleted T cells, or PBMCs; the material itself was cDNA or gDNA.

Only in-frame clones appear in the TCRdb table, and some are missing; sequencing was by immunoSEQ multiplex PCR. The sample consists of under 250,000 clones, roughly nine tenths of them appearing once. Between the trimmed V and J ends, which lost 4 bases and 2 bases, there was a span of 10 bases. The length of the CDR3 is 14 residues. CDR1 SNHLY and CDR2 FYNNEI come from the germline V gene. The cohort comprised adults aged about 18 to 100 years residing in 24 US areas. Recovery meant two consecutive negative NP/OP PCR tests, professional clearance, or resolved symptoms. The sample comprised PBMCs or T cells enriched from blood (not recorded which). The sequence derives from a man in his thirties or forties who had recovered from COVID-19. The rearrangement uses TRBV2 and TRBJ2-3; possible D gene TRBD2, 5 bases. This chain's CDR3 is CASSGGSDTDTQYF. The CDR3 coding sequence is TGTGCCAGCAGTGGGGGTAGCGACACAGATACGCAGTATTTT.